Here is one T cell receptor (beta chain) with its context. The antigen is unknown. Repertoires were generated with immunoSEQ multiplex PCR, while TCRdb's copy carries only in-frame clones and drops some. The table records about 2.3 million clones, 85% to 95% of them present only once. The record originates from a study of shared clonotypes between healthy human individuals. Findings and caveats of the study: A limitation of the genetic and exposure-history diversity represented arose from few donors. Relative to their counterparts shared across all four donors, non-shared clonotypes exhibited diminished generation probabilities. Naive subsets, compared against memory subsets, generally had larger estimated richness values.

From germline, CDR1 is SGHTA and CDR2 FQGTGA. Trimming removed 1 base from V and 3 bases from J, with 10 bases in between. This CDR3 contains 15 residues. The rearrangement joins TRBV7-3 to TRBJ2-1, with D tentatively TRBD1 or TRBD2 (6 bases each). Material: naive CD4+ T cells from PBMCs. Subset: CD45RA+ positively selected. This sequence originates from a man aged 18 to 29 in good health. Some clones in this sample may be carry-over from other donors' samples. The DNA for the CDR3 is TGTGCCAGCAGCTTAAGGGGGGCAGTCTACAATGAGCAGTTCTTC. Protein: CASSLRGAVYNEQFF.